This is a list of T cell receptor beta chains from one sample in a study of PD-1 blockade in classical Hodgkin lymphoma. Here immunoSEQ multiplex PCR was the method, and the copy in TCRdb shows in-frame clones only, minus some. The sample consists of about 50,000 clones, roughly 66% of them appearing once. The sequencing used peripheral blood mononuclear cells (PBMCs), collected before the second cycle of nivolumab. These receptors were obtained from a human donor with classical Hodgkin lymphoma. CDR3s include the opening cysteine and the closing phenylalanine or tryptophan. Fields, in order: clone size, V gene, D gene, J gene, CDR3 protein, CDR3 DNA. A D gene is named only where the DNA matches it firmly. The size field is filled for only some rows; it gives once, few, many or a size class.

-,TRBV29-1,-,TRBJ2-1,CSVTGGFFSYNEQFF,TGCAGCGTTACGGGGGGCTTCTTCTCCTACAATGAGCAGTTCTTC
-,TRBV7-9,-,TRBJ1-1,CASSLEALAAEAFF,TGTGCCAGCAGCTTAGAGGCCCTGGCGGCTGAAGCTTTCTTT
-,TRBV11-2,-,TRBJ2-7,CASSFITDSYEQYF,TGTGCCAGCAGCTTTATAACGGATTCCTACGAGCAGTACTTC
-,TRBV6-5,-,TRBJ1-1,CASSYSWRGRTEAFF,TGTGCCAGCAGTTACTCGTGGAGGGGTCGGACTGAAGCTTTCTTT
-,TRBV7-2,TRBD1,TRBJ2-7,CASSSQGLVYEQYF,TGTGCCAGCAGCTCACAGGGGTTGGTCTACGAGCAGTACTTC
-,TRBV19,TRBD1,TRBJ1-1,CASSPQGRKWEAFF,TGTGCCAGTAGTCCACAGGGGCGAAAATGGGAAGCTTTCTTT
few,TRBV27,-,TRBJ2-7,CATGPRMWLQYF,TGTGCCACCGGGCCGAGGATGTGGCTGCAGTACTTC
few,TRBV6-5,TRBD1,TRBJ1-2,CASSSTGTGIYGYTF,TGTGCCAGCAGCAGCACCGGGACAGGGATATATGGCTACACCTTC
-,TRBV11-2,-,TRBJ1-5,CASSFLNQPQHF,TGTGCCAGCAGCTTTTTAAATCAGCCCCAGCATTTT
-,TRBV16,-,TRBJ1-1,CASSQRWRMTGNTEAFF,TGTGCCAGCAGCCAACGATGGAGAATGACAGGGAACACTGAAGCTTTCTTT
few,TRBV18,TRBD1,TRBJ1-1,CASSPLGQGNTEAFF,TGTGCCAGCTCACCATTAGGACAGGGTAACACTGAAGCTTTCTTT
-,TRBV2,-,TRBJ1-1,CASRDLLGTEAFF,TGTGCCAGCAGAGACCTTTTGGGCACTGAAGCTTTCTTT
-,TRBV27,-,TRBJ2-2,CASSFLRDTGELFF,TGTGCCAGCAGTTTTTTACGGGACACCGGGGAGCTGTTTTTT
-,TRBV30,-,TRBJ2-2,CACLDLNTGELFF,TGTGCCTGTCTAGACTTGAACACCGGGGAGCTGTTTTTT
-,TRBV6-5,-,TRBJ1-5,CASSSRVGSGQPQHF,TGTGCCAGCAGTTCACGCGTAGGTTCCGGCCAGCCCCAGCATTTT
few,TRBV5-1,-,TRBJ2-7,CASSLQIGRVYEQYF,TGCGCCAGCAGCTTGCAAATCGGCAGGGTCTACGAGCAGTACTTC
-,TRBV6-6,-,TRBJ1-1,CANSDRINNTEAFF,TGTGCCAATTCCGACAGGATAAACAACACTGAAGCTTTCTTT
-,TRBV6-5,TRBD2,TRBJ2-7,CASSRSGTSGSEQYF,TGTGCCAGCAGTCGTTCCGGGACTAGCGGGAGCGAGCAGTACTTC
-,TRBV6-5,-,TRBJ2-3,CASSYSTLGHGDTQYF,TGTGCCAGCAGTTACTCCACGCTAGGTCATGGAGATACGCAGTATTTT
-,TRBV7-2,-,TRBJ1-4,CASSLKVSPTNEKLFF,TGTGCCAGCAGCTTAAAAGTCTCCCCAACTAATGAAAAACTGTTTTTT
-,TRBV30,TRBD1,TRBJ1-1,CAWSGQGGWGVAEAFF,TGTGCCTGGAGTGGACAGGGAGGATGGGGGGTTGCTGAAGCTTTCTTT
-,TRBV11-3,-,TRBJ2-3,CASSPPMADTQYF,TGTGCCAGCAGCCCGCCAATGGCAGATACGCAGTATTTT
-,TRBV7-9,-,TRBJ1-5,CASSSGADQHF,TGTGCCAGCAGCTCGGGTGCGGACCAGCATTTT
-,TRBV11-2,TRBD2,TRBJ2-1,CASSQLGGSIDNEQFF,TGTGCCAGCAGCCAACTTGGCGGGAGTATCGACAATGAGCAGTTCTTC
-,TRBV11-2,-,TRBJ1-1,CASSLRRGFGTEAFF,TGTGCCAGCAGCTTAAGGCGGGGTTTTGGCACTGAAGCTTTCTTT
medium-sized,TRBV2,-,TRBJ1-5,CASSGSNRYQPQHF,TGTGCCAGCAGTGGCTCGAACAGGTATCAGCCCCAGCATTTT
-,TRBV27,TRBD2,TRBJ2-2,CASSLGLAGVTGELFF,TGTGCCAGCAGTCTGGGACTAGCGGGAGTGACCGGGGAGCTGTTTTTT
-,TRBV28,TRBD1,TRBJ1-4,CASSFPGRGPTNEKLFF,TGTGCCAGCAGTTTCCCGGGGAGGGGGCCAACTAATGAAAAACTGTTTTTT
-,TRBV7-9,-,TRBJ2-3,CASSLQGDTQYF,TGTGCCAGCAGCTTGCAGGGAGATACGCAGTATTTT
few,TRBV11-2,-,TRBJ2-5,CASSLVPSGETQYF,TGTGCCAGCAGCTTAGTGCCTAGTGGAGAGACCCAGTACTTC
few,TRBV14,-,TRBJ2-1,CASSPWTVVGGEQFF,TGTGCCAGCAGTCCATGGACAGTGGTGGGAGGTGAGCAGTTCTTC
-,TRBV27,-,TRBJ2-7,CASSLQGSPRQYF,TGTGCCAGCAGTTTACAGGGAAGCCCCAGGCAGTACTTC
-,TRBV9,TRBD1,TRBJ2-3,CASTGTDWYADTQYF,TGTGCCAGCACCGGGACAGACTGGTACGCAGATACGCAGTATTTT
-,TRBV6-1,TRBD1,TRBJ1-5,CASSLGQGSNQPQHF,TGTGCCAGCAGTCTAGGACAGGGTAGCAATCAGCCCCAGCATTTT
-,TRBV10-1,TRBD1,TRBJ2-2,CATGDRKWVTGELFF,TGCGCCACAGGGGACAGGAAGTGGGTCACCGGGGAGCTGTTTTTT
-,TRBV7-2,-,TRBJ2-7,CASSLDLSYEQYF,TGTGCCAGCAGCTTAGATCTCTCCTACGAGCAGTACTTC
few,TRBV11-2,TRBD2,TRBJ2-1,CASSALAGGYNEQFF,TGTGCCAGCAGCGCTTTAGCGGGAGGGTACAATGAGCAGTTCTTC
-,TRBV7-9,TRBD2,TRBJ2-1,CASSLALAGGPNEQFF,TGTGCCAGCAGCTTAGCGCTAGCGGGAGGCCCCAATGAGCAGTTCTTC
-,TRBV7-3,-,TRBJ2-1,CASSLKGGSADNEQFF,TGTGCCAGCAGCTTAAAAGGGGGGAGCGCCGACAATGAGCAGTTCTTC
medium-sized,TRBV27,-,TRBJ2-7,CASSLAAGGSYEQYF,TGTGCCAGCAGCTTAGCGGCTGGGGGTTCCTACGAGCAGTACTTC
-,TRBV11-2,-,TRBJ2-2,CASSHQGSTGELFF,TGTGCCAGCAGTCATCAGGGATCCACCGGGGAGCTGTTTTTT
-,TRBV5-6,-,TRBJ2-7,CASSLAGRSAYF,TGTGCCAGCAGCTTGGCTGGGCGTTCAGCGTACTTC
few,TRBV6-6,-,TRBJ1-2,CASSYSNRDLSGYTF,TGTGCCAGCAGTTACTCGAACAGGGACTTATCGGGCTACACCTTC
-,TRBV27,-,TRBJ2-5,CASRTRDTTPETQYF,TGTGCCAGCAGAACCCGGGACACCACCCCCGAGACCCAGTACTTC
-,TRBV19,TRBD1,TRBJ2-7,CASSIRGQGVSYEQYF,TGTGCCAGTAGTATCCGCGGACAGGGGGTTTCCTACGAGCAGTACTTC
-,TRBV27,TRBD1,TRBJ1-4,CASSFTTGNEKLFF,TGTGCCAGCAGTTTTACGACAGGGAATGAAAAACTGTTTTTT
few,TRBV27,-,TRBJ2-7,CATRSGQGGFYEQYF,TGTGCCACAAGATCGGGACAAGGGGGGTTCTACGAGCAGTACTTC